This paragraph covers one T cell receptor beta chain sequence. Sequencing was performed with immunoSEQ multiplex PCR; in TCRdb, only in-frame clones are kept and a portion is missing. The data contain over a million clones, 98% of them singletons. This sample is part of a study of shared clonotypes between healthy human individuals. Recent acute infections and vaccinations were absent in the healthy HIV-negative adult donors. Sequencing was done on a sample of naive CD4+ T cells sorted from blood. Subset here: CD45RA+ positively selected. The clonotype comes from a man under 40 in good health.

The chain's CDR3 is CASSIGGTRTETQYF. The CDR3 DNA reads as TGTGCCAGTAGTATCGGTGGGACCCGGACAGAGACCCAGTACTTC. V usage is TRBV19 and J usage is TRBJ2-5; D possibly matches TRBD1 or TRBD2 (5 bases each). Trimming took 3 bases from V and 4 from J, leaving 15 bases between them. The CDR3 covers 15 residues. Germline CDR1 LNHDA, CDR2 SQIVND (reference sequence).